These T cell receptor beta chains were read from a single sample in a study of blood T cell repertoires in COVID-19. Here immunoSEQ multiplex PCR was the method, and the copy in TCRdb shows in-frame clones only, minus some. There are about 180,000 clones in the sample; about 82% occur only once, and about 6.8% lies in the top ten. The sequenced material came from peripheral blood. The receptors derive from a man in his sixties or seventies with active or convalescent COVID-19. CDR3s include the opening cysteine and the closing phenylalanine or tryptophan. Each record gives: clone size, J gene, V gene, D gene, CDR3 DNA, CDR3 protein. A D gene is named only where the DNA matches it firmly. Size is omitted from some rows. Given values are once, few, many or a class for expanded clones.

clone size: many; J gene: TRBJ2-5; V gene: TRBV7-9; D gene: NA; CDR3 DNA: TGTGCCAGCAGCCCGGGACTGGTCACATCAAAGACCCAGTACTTC; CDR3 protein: CASSPGLVTSKTQYF
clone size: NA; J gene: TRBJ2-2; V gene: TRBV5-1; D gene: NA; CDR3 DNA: TGCGCCAGCAGCTTCATTGCGGGTAACGCCGGGGAGCTGTTTTTT; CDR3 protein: CASSFIAGNAGELFF
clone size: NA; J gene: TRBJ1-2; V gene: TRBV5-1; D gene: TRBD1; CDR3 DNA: TGCGCCAGCAGCAGGGGACAGGGGTCGGGCTATGGCTACACCTTC; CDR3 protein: CASSRGQGSGYGYTF
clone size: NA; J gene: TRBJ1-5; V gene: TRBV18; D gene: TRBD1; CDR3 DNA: TGTGCCAGCTCACCCCCGGACAGGACACCCCAGCATTTT; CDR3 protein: CASSPPDRTPQHF
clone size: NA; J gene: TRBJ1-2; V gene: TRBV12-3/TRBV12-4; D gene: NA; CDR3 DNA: TGTGCCAGCACGTCGGGTTCGAAGGGCTACACCTTC; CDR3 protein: CASTSGSKGYTF
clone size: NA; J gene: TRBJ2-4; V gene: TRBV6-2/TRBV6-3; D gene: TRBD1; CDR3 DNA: TGTGCCAGCAGTCCGCACAGGGGGCTTAACATTCAGTACTTC; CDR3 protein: CASSPHRGLNIQYF
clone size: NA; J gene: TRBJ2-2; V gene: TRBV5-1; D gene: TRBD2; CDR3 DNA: TGCGCCAGTCGCCAGGGACTAGCGACCGGGGAGCTGTTTTTT; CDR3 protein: CASRQGLATGELFF
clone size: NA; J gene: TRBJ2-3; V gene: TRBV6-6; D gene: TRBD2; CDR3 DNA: TGTGCCAGCAAACCTAGCGGGGGGGTCACAGATACGCAGTATTTT; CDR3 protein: CASKPSGGVTDTQYF
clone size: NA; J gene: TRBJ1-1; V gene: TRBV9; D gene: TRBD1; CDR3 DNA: TGTGCCAGCAGCCCTCGGACAGGGTTGAACACTGAAGCTTTCTTT; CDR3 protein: CASSPRTGLNTEAFF
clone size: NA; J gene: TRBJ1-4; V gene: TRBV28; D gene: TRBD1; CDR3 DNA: TGTGCCAGCAGTCAAGGACAGGATGAAAAACTGTTTTTT; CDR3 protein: CASSQGQDEKLFF
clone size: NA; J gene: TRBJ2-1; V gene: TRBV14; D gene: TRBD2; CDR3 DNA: TGTGCCAGCAGCCAACTAGCGGGAGGGAACAATGAGCAGTTCTTC; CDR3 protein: CASSQLAGGNNEQFF
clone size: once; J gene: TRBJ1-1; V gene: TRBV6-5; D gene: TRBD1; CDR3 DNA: TGTGCCAGCAGCGTGGAACAGGGGGCTTACACTGAAGCTTTCTTT; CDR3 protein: CASSVEQGAYTEAFF
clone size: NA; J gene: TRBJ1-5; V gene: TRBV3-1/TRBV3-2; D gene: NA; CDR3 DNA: TGTGCCAGCAGCCGAGGACAAAGCAATCAGCCCCAGCATTTT; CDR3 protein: CASSRGQSNQPQHF
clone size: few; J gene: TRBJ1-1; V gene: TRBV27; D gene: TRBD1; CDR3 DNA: TGTGCCAGCCGATCCACAGGGGGTAACACTGAAGCTTTCTTT; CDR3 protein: CASRSTGGNTEAFF
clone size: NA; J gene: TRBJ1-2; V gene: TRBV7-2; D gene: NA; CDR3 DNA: TGTGCCAGCAGTCCCGATCGACAGACGGCGGGGGGCTACACCTTC; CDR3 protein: CASSPDRQTAGGYTF
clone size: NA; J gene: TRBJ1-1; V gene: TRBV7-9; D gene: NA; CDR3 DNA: TGTGCCAGCAGCTCTCCCGAGGGGAGGCACACTGAAGCTTTCTTT; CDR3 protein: CASSSPEGRHTEAFF
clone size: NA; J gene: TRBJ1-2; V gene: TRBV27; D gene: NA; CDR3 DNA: TGTGCCAGCAGGACGGACCGAGCGGGATATGGCTACACCTTC; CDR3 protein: CASRTDRAGYGYTF
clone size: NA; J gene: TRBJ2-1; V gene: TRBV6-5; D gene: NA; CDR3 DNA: TGTGCCAGCAGTCGACAGGGAGGCTCCTACAATGAGCAGTTCTTC; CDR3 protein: CASSRQGGSYNEQFF
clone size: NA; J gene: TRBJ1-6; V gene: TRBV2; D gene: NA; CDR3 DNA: TGTGCCAGCCACAGGGCTTTAAATTCACCCCTCCACTTT; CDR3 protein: CASHRALNSPLHF
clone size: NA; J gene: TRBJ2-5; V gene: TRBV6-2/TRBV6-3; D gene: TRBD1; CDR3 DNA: TGTGCCAGCAGCAGACGGACAGGGTTTTCAGAGACCCAGTACTTC; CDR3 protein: CASSRRTGFSETQYF
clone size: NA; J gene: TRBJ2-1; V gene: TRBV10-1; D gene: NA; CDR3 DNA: TGCGCCAGCAGTGAGCTCGGGAGTGCCTACAATGAGCAGTTCTTC; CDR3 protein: CASSELGSAYNEQFF
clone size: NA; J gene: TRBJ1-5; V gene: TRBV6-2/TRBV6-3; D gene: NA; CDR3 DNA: TGTGCCAGCAGCCCCCTTGGGACGGGGGTATCGCTTCAGCCCCAGCATTTT; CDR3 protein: CASSPLGTGVSLQPQHF
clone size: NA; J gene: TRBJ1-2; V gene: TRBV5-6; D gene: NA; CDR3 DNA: TGTGCCAGCAGCTCCTACCTCTATGGCTACACCTTC; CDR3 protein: CASSSYLYGYTF
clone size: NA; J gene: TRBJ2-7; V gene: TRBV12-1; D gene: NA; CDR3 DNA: TGTGCCAGCAGCACCTTAGTGGGTGGGCCGACCTACGAGCAGTACTTC; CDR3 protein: CASSTLVGGPTYEQYF
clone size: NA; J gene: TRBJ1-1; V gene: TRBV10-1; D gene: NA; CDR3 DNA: TGCGCCAGCTCCCGGGAGCCGAACACTGAAGCTTTCTTT; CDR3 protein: CASSREPNTEAFF
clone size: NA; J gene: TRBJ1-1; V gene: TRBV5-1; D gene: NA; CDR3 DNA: TGCGCCAGCAGCTTACGGGGGGAAAACACTGAAGCTTTCTTT; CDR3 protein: CASSLRGENTEAFF
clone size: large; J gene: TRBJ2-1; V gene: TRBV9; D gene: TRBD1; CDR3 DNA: TGTGCCAGCAGCGACACTCCGGGACAGGGCCCCAATGAGCAGTTCTTC; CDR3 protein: CASSDTPGQGPNEQFF
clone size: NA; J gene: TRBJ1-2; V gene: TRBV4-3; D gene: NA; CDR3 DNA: TGCGCCAGCAGCCAAGACAGGGCTTCTAACTATGGCTACACCTTC; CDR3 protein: CASSQDRASNYGYTF
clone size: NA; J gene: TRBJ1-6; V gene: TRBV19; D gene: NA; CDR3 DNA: TGTGCCAGTACAACTGGGGGCCATTTACGGAATTCACCCCTCCACTTT; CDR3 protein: CASTTGGHLRNSPLHF
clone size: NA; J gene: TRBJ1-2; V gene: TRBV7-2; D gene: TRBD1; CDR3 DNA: TGTGCCAGCAGCTTAGAGGGGGGCAGGGGGCTGCTAGGCTATGGCTACACCTTC; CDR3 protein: CASSLEGGRGLLGYGYTF
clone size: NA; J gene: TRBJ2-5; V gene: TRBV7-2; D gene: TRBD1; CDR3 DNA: TGTGCCAGCAGCCCGGACAGGGGCCTTTGGGGGACCCAGTACTTC; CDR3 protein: CASSPDRGLWGTQYF
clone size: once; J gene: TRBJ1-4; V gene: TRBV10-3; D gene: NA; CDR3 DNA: TGTGCCATCAGTGACGGGGAAGGAAATGAAAAACTGTTTTTT; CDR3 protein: CAISDGEGNEKLFF
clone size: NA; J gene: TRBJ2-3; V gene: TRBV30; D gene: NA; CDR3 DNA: TGTGCCTGGAGCGTCCGAGGAGCGGGCGGGGTTACGCAGTATTTT; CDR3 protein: CAWSVRGAGGVTQYF
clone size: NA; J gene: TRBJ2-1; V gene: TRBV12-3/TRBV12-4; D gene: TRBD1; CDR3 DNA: TGTGCCAGCAGACAGGGGGGTTACAATGAGCAGTTCTTC; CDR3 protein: CASRQGGYNEQFF
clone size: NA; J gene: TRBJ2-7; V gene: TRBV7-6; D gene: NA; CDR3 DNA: TGTGCCAGCAGCTTAGTGGCCTTCCCTAGCTCCTACGAGCAGTACTTC; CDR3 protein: CASSLVAFPSSYEQYF
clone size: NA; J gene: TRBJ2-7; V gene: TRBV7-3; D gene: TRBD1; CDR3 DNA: TGTGCCAGCAGATACGACAGGGTGGAGATATACGAGCAGTACTTC; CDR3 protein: CASRYDRVEIYEQYF
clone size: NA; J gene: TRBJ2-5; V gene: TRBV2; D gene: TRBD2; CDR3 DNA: TGTGCCAGCACACTAGCGCTCCAAGAGACCCAGTACTTC; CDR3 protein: CASTLALQETQYF
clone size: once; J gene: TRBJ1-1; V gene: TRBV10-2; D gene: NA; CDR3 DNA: TGCGCCAGCAGTGAATTAGGGGGGAACACTGAAGCTTTCTTT; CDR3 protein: CASSELGGNTEAFF
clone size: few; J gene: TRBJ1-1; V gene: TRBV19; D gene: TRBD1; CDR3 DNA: TGTGCCAGTAGTATCTGGACAGGGGGGACGAACACTGAAGCTTTCTTT; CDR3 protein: CASSIWTGGTNTEAFF
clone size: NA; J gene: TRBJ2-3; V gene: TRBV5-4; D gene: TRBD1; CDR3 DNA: TGTGCCAGCAGTCCGACAGGGGCAGATACGCAGTATTTT; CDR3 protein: CASSPTGADTQYF
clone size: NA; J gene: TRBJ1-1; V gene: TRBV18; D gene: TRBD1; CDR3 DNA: TGTGCCAGCTCACCAGCACAGGGGACGGGGAACACTGAAGCTTTCTTT; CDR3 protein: CASSPAQGTGNTEAFF
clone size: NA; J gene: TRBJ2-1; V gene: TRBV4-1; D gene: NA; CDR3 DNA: TGCGCCAGCAGCCAAGAAGTCTTTGGACTTACCTCCTACAATGAGCAGTTCTTC; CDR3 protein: CASSQEVFGLTSYNEQFF
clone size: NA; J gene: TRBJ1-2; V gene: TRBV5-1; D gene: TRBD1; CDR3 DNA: TGCGCCAGCAGCCTAGGACAGGGAAATGGCTACACCTTC; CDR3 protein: CASSLGQGNGYTF
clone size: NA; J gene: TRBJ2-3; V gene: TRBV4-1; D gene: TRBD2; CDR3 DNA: TGCGCCAGCAGCCCCAGTGGAGGGAGGGCCCTGGTTACGCAGTATTTT; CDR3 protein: CASSPSGGRALVTQYF
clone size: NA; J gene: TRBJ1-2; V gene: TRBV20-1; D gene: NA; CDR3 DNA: TGCAGTGCTAGTATCTCGACAGGAAACTATGGCTACACCTTC; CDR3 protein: CSASISTGNYGYTF
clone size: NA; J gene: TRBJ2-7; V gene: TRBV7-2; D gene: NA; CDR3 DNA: TGTGCCAGCAGCTTAGCCCGGGTCGGCGAGCAGTACTTC; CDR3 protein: CASSLARVGEQYF
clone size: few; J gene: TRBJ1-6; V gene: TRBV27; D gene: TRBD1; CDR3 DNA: TGTGCCAGCAGCGCCGGGACAGGGCTGCTGGGAGGTCCAAGTTTGGGTTCACCCCTCCACTTT; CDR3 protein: CASSAGTGLLGGPSLGSPLHF
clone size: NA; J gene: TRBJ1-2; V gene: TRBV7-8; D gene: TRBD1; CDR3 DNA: TGTGCCAGCAGCTTAGAAGGACAGGGGGCTGGCTACACCTTC; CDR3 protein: CASSLEGQGAGYTF
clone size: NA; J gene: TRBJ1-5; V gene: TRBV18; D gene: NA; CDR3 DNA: TGTGCCAGCTCACCACCGTTAGGGGAGGGACAGCCCCAGCATTTT; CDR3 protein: CASSPPLGEGQPQHF
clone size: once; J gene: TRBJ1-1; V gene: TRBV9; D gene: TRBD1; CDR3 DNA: TGTGCCAGCATTATTCCCGGGACAGGGGGCGCTTTGGACACTGAAGCTTTCTTT; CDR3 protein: CASIIPGTGGALDTEAFF
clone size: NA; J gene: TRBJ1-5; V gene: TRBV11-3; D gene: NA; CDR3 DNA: TGTGCCAGCAGCCCGACCCAATACAGTAGCAATCAGCCCCAGCATTTT; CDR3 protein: CASSPTQYSSNQPQHF
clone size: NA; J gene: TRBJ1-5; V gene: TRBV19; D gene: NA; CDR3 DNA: TGTGCCAGTAGTCGGGGGGGTAATCAGCCCCAGCATTTT; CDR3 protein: CASSRGGNQPQHF
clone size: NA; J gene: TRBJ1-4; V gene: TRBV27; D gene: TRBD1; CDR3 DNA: TGTGCCAGCCAAGGACAGGGGGCGGGGGAAAAACTGTTTTTT; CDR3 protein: CASQGQGAGEKLFF
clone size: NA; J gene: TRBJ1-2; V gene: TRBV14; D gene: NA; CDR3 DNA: TGTGCCAGCAGCCAAGATATTGGCAGTCTCGTGGATGGCTACACCTTC; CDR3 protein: CASSQDIGSLVDGYTF